Each of the 30 T cell receptor beta chains below was sequenced from the same sample in a study of early stage breast cancer tumors. The repertoire was sequenced with immunoSEQ multiplex PCR; TCRdb's copy has only in-frame clones and lacks some. The sample has 25,000 to 30,000 clones, around 53% seen once. The material sequenced was breast tumor tissue. The receptors stem from a person in their fifties with breast cancer.

V and J are TRBV19 and TRBJ1-5, with a tentative D call TRBD1 (5 bases). The CDR3 spans 14 residues. CDR1 is LNHDA, CDR2 SQIVND, per germline (reference sequence). Trimming took off 1 base at V and 5 bases at J, with 9 bases between the two ends. CDR3 in DNA: TGTGCCAGTAGTATAGGCAGGGTCCATCAGCCCCAGCATTTT. Translating it yields CASSIGRVHQPQHF.

The chain employs TRBV5-1 and TRBJ2-3; 8 bases are shared with TRBD2. The CDR3 has 15 amino acids. V trimming: 3 bases; J trimming: 0 bases; junction bases outside the gene matches: 3. Germline V lookup: CDR1 SGHRS, CDR2 YFSETQ. The CDR3 here is CASSWASGSTDTQYF. CDR3 DNA: TGCGCCAGCAGCTGGGCTAGCGGGAGCACAGATACGCAGTATTTT.

V gene TRBV27 combines with J gene TRBJ2-1, with 12 bases matching TRBD2. In germline, CDR1 is MNHEY, CDR2 SMNVEV (reference sequence). V lost 2 bases and J lost 4; bases outside the gene matches: 6. The CDR3 is 17 amino acids. The CDR3 region is CASSLTPTSGRYNEQFF. The CDR3 DNA follows: TGTGCCAGCAGTTTAACTCCGACTAGCGGGAGATACAATGAGCAGTTCTTC.

This clone was observed a handful of times. The V gene is TRBV4-1, the J gene TRBJ1-5, with D possibly matching TRBD1 (6 bases). This CDR3 comprises 14 residues. The germline V gene encodes CDR1 MGHRA and CDR2 YSYEKL. V lost 1 base, J lost 9 bases, and 13 bases lay in between. In nucleotides, the CDR3 is TGCGCCAGCAGCCAAGCTCACAGGGTAGGGCCCCAGCATTTT. It specifies CASSQAHRVGPQHF.

V and J are TRBV6-6 and TRBJ2-2; 7 bases are a match to TRBD2. The CDR3 has 15 amino acids. Germline V gene data show CDR1 as MNHNY and CDR2 as SVGAGI (reference sequence). V gave up 5 bases and J gave up 2 bases; unmatched junction bases: 5. This CDR3 reads CASSPSGINTGELFF. As DNA, the CDR3 is TGTGCCAGCAGTCCTAGCGGCATAAACACCGGGGAGCTGTTTTTT.

V is TRBV7-8 and J is TRBJ1-2; D uncertain. This CDR3 spans 14 amino acids. V gave up 5 bases and J gave up 4 bases, with 14 bases separating them. Germline V gene lookup returns CDR1 SGHVS and CDR2 FQNEAQ. The CDR3 nucleotides are TGTGCCAGCAGCCTAGGCGGCAGTTTCTATGGCTACACCTTC. This codes for CASSLGGSFYGYTF.

V and J are TRBV9 and TRBJ2-3; TRBD1 matches at 8 bases. This CDR3 comprises 14 residues. V shed 6 bases and J 5 bases; nucleotides not matched to a gene: 8. CDR1 is SGDLS and CDR2 is YYNGEE in the germline V gene. CDR3 protein: CASTRTGKGDTQYF. The CDR3 DNA sequence: TGTGCCAGCACTAGGACAGGGAAGGGAGATACGCAGTATTTT.

This clone was seen more than once but under ten times. This chain connects TRBV7-2 to TRBJ2-1; the D is unclear. V was clipped by 5 bases and J by 8 bases, with 19 bases between them. This CDR3 is 15 amino acids long. Germline CDR1 is SGHTA and CDR2 is FQGNSA. The CDR3 DNA reads as TGTGCCAGCAGCCCGGACGTCACCGCGAGGTATGAGCAGTTCTTC. Translating gives CASSPDVTARYEQFF.

This clone was seen more than once but under ten times. This chain connects TRBV7-2 to TRBJ2-2, with D uncertain. The CDR3 consists of 14 residues. Trimming took 1 base from V and 5 from J, leaving 8 bases between them. Germline V gives CDR1 SGHTA, CDR2 FQGNSA. DNA of the CDR3: TGTGCCAGCAGCTTAGTGGCCGCTACCGGGGAGCTGTTTTTT. This codes for CASSLVAATGELFF. The variable domain in full, completed from reference TRBV7-2 and TRBJ2-2, reads GAGVSQSPSNKVTEKGKDVELRCDPISGHTALYWYRQSLGQGLEFLIYFQGNSAPDKSGLPSDRFSAERTGGSVSTLTIQRTQQEDSAVYLCASSLVAATGELFFGEGSRLTVL.

The chain links TRBV11-3 to TRBJ2-2, with 10 bases lining up with TRBD1. The CDR3 contains 15 residues. The germline gives CDR1 SGHNT, CDR2 YENEEA. The junction had 5 bases not matched to a gene; V was cut back by 5 bases and J by 5 bases. As DNA, the CDR3 is TGTGCCAGCAGCCGGGACAGGGGAGGAACCGGGGAGCTGTTTTTT. Translation: CASSRDRGGTGELFF.

A few counts support this clone. This chain links TRBV6-4 with TRBJ2-2; either TRBD1 or TRBD2 may supply D (5 bases each). Trimming took 4 bases from V and 2 from J, leaving 11 bases between them. The CDR3 loop spans 15 amino acids. Germline CDR1 is MRHNA and CDR2 is SNTAGT. The chain's CDR3 is CASSAGTGNTGELFF. As DNA, the CDR3 is TGTGCCAGCAGTGCCGGGACGGGAAACACCGGGGAGCTGTTTTTT.

This sequence joins TRBV7-6 and TRBJ2-7; D uncertain. The CDR3 is 14 residues long. V was shortened by 1 base and J by 0 bases, with 7 bases between the two germline ends. The germline V gene encodes CDR1 SGHVS and CDR2 FNYEAQ. Here the CDR3 reads CASSLGSVSYEQYF. The CDR3 bases are TGTGCCAGCAGCTTAGGGAGTGTCTCCTACGAGCAGTACTTC.

This clone came up once. This chain uses TRBV6-5 with TRBJ2-5; D not certain. Germline-derived CDR1 and CDR2 are MNHEY and SVGAGI. The V end was cut by 5 bases, the J end by 4 bases, with 8 bases between. The length of the CDR3 is 12 residues. The CDR3 DNA reads TGTGCCAGCAGTGAATGGAGAGAGACCCAGTACTTC. It is translated as CASSEWRETQYF.

The rearrangement links TRBV4-1 to TRBJ1-4; the match to TRBD1 covers 9 bases. This CDR3 has 16 residues. In germline, CDR1 is MGHRA, CDR2 YSYEKL. The ends lost 4 bases at V and 1 base at J; junction bases unmatched: 4. The CDR3 DNA follows: TGCGCCAGCAGCCGCGACAGGGGGGGAACTAATGAAAAACTGTTTTTT. Translating it yields CASSRDRGGTNEKLFF.

Judged by abundance, this clone is medium-sized. The V and J genes are TRBV7-9 and TRBJ1-1; the D gene is possibly TRBD1 (5 bases). Germline-derived CDR1 and CDR2 are SEHNR and FQNEAQ (reference sequence). Trimming removed 1 base at V and 4 bases at J, with 7 bases between. This CDR3 is 13 amino acids long. The CDR3 DNA follows: TGTGCCAGCAGCTTAGGGCAGGGCACTGAAGCTTTCTTT. It is translated as CASSLGQGTEAFF.

Judged by abundance, this clone is medium-sized. The chain recombines TRBV5-1 with TRBJ2-7, with a tentative D call TRBD2 (6 bases). In germline, CDR1 is SGHRS, CDR2 YFSETQ. This CDR3 comprises 16 residues. V lost 0 bases and J lost 5, with 18 bases in between. The CDR3 loop reads CASSLVGGGPQHEQYF. DNA for the CDR3: TGCGCCAGCAGCTTGGTAGGCGGAGGGCCGCAGCACGAGCAGTACTTC.

The gene calls are TRBV7-6 and TRBJ1-1; D is possibly TRBD1 (5 bases). V was shortened by 2 bases and J by 7 bases, with 17 bases between the two germline ends. Germline CDR1 is SGHVS and CDR2 is FNYEAQ. The CDR3 is made up of 15 amino acids. CDR3 sequence: CASSLKIAETGEAFF. CDR3 nucleotides: TGTGCCAGCAGCTTAAAGATCGCCGAAACAGGTGAAGCTTTCTTT.

This chain links TRBV2 with TRBJ1-4, with 7 bases lining up with TRBD1. The CDR3 is 15 amino acids. Trimming cost V 8 bases and J 4 bases; bases outside gene matches: 10. Germline loops: CDR1 SNHLY, CDR2 FYNNEI. Written as DNA, the CDR3 is TGTGCCAGCGGTCCCCGACAGGGTGGTAATGAAAAACTGTTTTTT. As protein: CASGPRQGGNEKLFF. The full variable domain, its missing parts supplied by reference TRBV2 and TRBJ1-4, is EPEVTQTPSHQVTQMGQEVILRCVPISNHLYFYWYRQILGQKVEFLVSFYNNEISEKSEIFDDQFSVERPDGSNFTLKIRSTKLEDSAMYFCASGPRQGGNEKLFFGSGTQLSVL.

This chain connects TRBV30 to TRBJ1-5; no clear D gene. This CDR3 has 13 residues. Trimming took off 1 base at V and 7 bases at J, with 11 bases between the two ends. Germline V gives CDR1 GTSNPN, CDR2 SVGIG (reference sequence). The CDR3 bases are TGTGCCTGGAGTGCCGGGGAAGACCAGCCCCAGCATTTT. Its protein is CAWSAGEDQPQHF. Full variable domain (outside the CDR3, taken from reference TRBV30 and TRBJ1-5): SQTIHQWPATLVQPVGSPLSLECTVEGTSNPNLYWYRQAAGRGLQLLFYSVGIGQISSEVPQNLSASRPQDRQFILSSKKLLLSDSGFYLCAWSAGEDQPQHFGDGTRLSIL.

This sequence joins TRBV2 and TRBJ2-3, with 12 bases identical to TRBD2. The V and J ends lost 6 bases and 2 bases, in that order; junction bases with no gene match: 6. The CDR3 length is 16 residues. Looked up from germline, CDR1 is SNHLY and CDR2 is FYNNEI. The chain's CDR3 is CASRRLAGDVTDTQYF. Written as DNA, the CDR3 is TGTGCCAGCAGAAGACTAGCGGGGGACGTCACAGATACGCAGTATTTT.

In its sample, this clone was seen a few times. The genes are TRBV14 and TRBJ2-3; 7 bases are a match to TRBD2. Germline CDR1 is SGHDN and CDR2 is FVKESK. Trimming took 1 base from V and 5 from J; bases not matched to a gene: 9. The CDR3 sequence is 16 residues long. The CDR3 region is CASSQGLRGGEDTQYF. DNA for the CDR3: TGTGCCAGCAGCCAAGGTTTGCGGGGAGGGGAAGATACGCAGTATTTT.

This chain connects TRBV19 to TRBJ1-5; 9 bases agree with TRBD1. The CDR3 is 15 residues long. Germline-derived CDR1 and CDR2 are LNHDA and SQIVND (reference sequence). Trimming at V came to 9 bases and at J to 7 bases, leaving 13 bases not matched to a gene. CDR3 coding DNA: TGTGCCAGCAGGGGGGGACAGGGTGAATGGCAGCCCCAGCATTTT. Translated, it gives CASRGGQGEWQPQHF.

The chain uses TRBV5-6 and TRBJ1-2; D may be TRBD1 (5 bases). The CDR3 is 13 residues long. V dropped 4 bases and J dropped 3 bases, with 10 bases sitting between them. In germline, CDR1 is SGHDT, CDR2 YYEEEE. CDR3 protein: CASSVTGDYGYTF. The CDR3 region has the DNA TGTGCCAGCAGCGTTACAGGCGACTATGGCTACACCTTC.

The V call is TRBV19, the J call TRBJ2-2; a possible D gene is TRBD2 (5 bases). CDR3 length: 12 residues. Trimming cost V 8 bases and J 1 base, with 5 bases left between them. Germline CDR1 and CDR2: LNHDA and SQIVND (reference sequence). The CDR3 region has the DNA TGTGCCAGTCGGGGGAACACCGGGGAGCTGTTTTTT. Encoded protein: CASRGNTGELFF.

The gene calls are TRBV2 and TRBJ2-2; 8 nucleotides align to TRBD2. Looked up from germline, CDR1 is SNHLY and CDR2 is FYNNEI. V dropped 7 bases and J dropped 6; count of bases not matched to a gene: 4. CDR3 length equals 13 residues. The CDR3 is CASKGLAPGELFF. The CDR3 nucleotides are TGTGCCAGCAAAGGACTAGCCCCCGGGGAGCTGTTTTTT.

J is TRBJ2-1 and V is TRBV7-2; TRBD2 matches 8 bases. CDR1 is SGHTA, CDR2 FQGNSA, per germline. The trim removed 6 bases at V and 4 bases at J, leaving 8 bases unmatched. CDR3 length: 15 residues. CDR3 amino acids: CASSQLAANYNEQFF. Here the CDR3 DNA reads TGTGCCAGCAGTCAACTAGCGGCTAATTACAATGAGCAGTTCTTC.

The gene calls are TRBV10-3 and TRBJ1-5; D perhaps matches TRBD1 (6 bases). The length of the CDR3 is 14 residues. Trimming removed 2 bases from V and 5 bases from J, with 10 bases in between. Per the germline V gene, CDR1 is ENHRY and CDR2 is SYGVKD. CDR3 residues: CAISEEGGYQPQHF. The CDR3 bases are TGTGCCATCAGTGAGGAAGGGGGGTATCAGCCCCAGCATTTT.

V gene TRBV18 combines with J gene TRBJ2-2; D is perhaps TRBD1 or TRBD2 (8 bases each). The germline CDR1 and CDR2 sequences are KGHSH and LQKENI. V lost 4 bases to trimming and J lost 0 bases, with 15 bases between them. CDR3 length: 17 residues. CDR3 DNA: TGTGCCAGCTCACTCGACAGGGGACTAGCGAACACCGGGGAGCTGTTTTTT. Encoded protein: CASSLDRGLANTGELFF.

This clone appeared once. The chain carries TRBV19 and TRBJ1-5; tentative D call: TRBD1 (5 bases). Germline-derived CDR1 and CDR2 are LNHDA and SQIVND (reference sequence). The V end was cut by 7 bases, the J end by 3 bases, with 10 bases between. The CDR3 loop spans 13 amino acids. The CDR3 reads CASNRQTNQPQHF. CDR3 in DNA: TGTGCCAGTAACCGACAGACCAATCAGCCCCAGCATTTT.

The CDR3 region is CASSPSGTSGEVGELFF. CDR3 bases: TGTGCCAGCAGCCCATCCGGGACTAGCGGGGAAGTCGGGGAGCTGTTTTTT. This chain uses TRBV7-3 with TRBJ2-2; 13 bases line up with TRBD2. Germline CDR1 and CDR2: SGHTA and FQGTGA. V shed 5 bases and J 7 bases; nucleotides not matched to a gene: 10. The CDR3 totals 17 residues.